The 23 T cell receptor beta chains given below trace back to one sample, sequenced in a study of cytomegalovirus exposure and HLA in healthy donors. PCR primers comprised 60 Vbeta and 13 Jbeta primers. Clones were sequenced by immunoSEQ multiplex PCR, and TCRdb holds only the in-frame ones, with some missing. There are 150,000 or so clones in the sample; about 75% occur only once, and approximately 2% lies in the top ten. The sample comprised PBMCs. These receptors all stem from a female donor in good health and CMV-seronegative.

The chain employs TRBV10-1 and TRBJ2-2; possibly TRBD1 for D (5 bases). The CDR3 runs 16 residues. Germline CDR1 WNHNN, CDR2 SYGVQD (reference sequence). V was clipped by 2 bases and J by 0 bases, with 10 bases between them. CDR3 residues: CASSERVRANTGELFF. The CDR3 region has the DNA TGCGCCAGCAGTGAGCGTGTCAGGGCGAACACCGGGGAGCTGTTTTTT.

The V call is TRBV9, the J call TRBJ1-1; TRBD1 is a possible D gene (5 bases). There are 15 residues in the CDR3. Trimming removed 0 bases at V and 3 bases at J, with 12 bases between. CDR1 and CDR2 from the germline V gene are SGDLS and YYNGEE. The CDR3 nucleotides read TGTGCCAGCAGCGTAGACCCCCAAGGGGACACTGAAGCTTTCTTT. Its protein product is CASSVDPQGDTEAFF.

The J gene is TRBJ2-3, the V gene TRBV5-4; 9 bases line up with TRBD2. Germline CDR1 is SGHNT and CDR2 is YYREEE (reference sequence). The CDR3 extends over 16 amino acids. V trimming: 4 bases; J trimming: 0 bases; junction bases outside the gene matches: 6. This CDR3 is CASSLTSGLSTDTQYF. The DNA of the CDR3 is TGTGCCAGCAGCCTAACTAGCGGGCTAAGCACAGATACGCAGTATTTT.

The genes are TRBV18 and TRBJ1-1, with D possibly matching TRBD1 (6 bases). The germline V and J ends were trimmed by 3 bases and 0 bases, with 14 bases remaining between them. The CDR3 contains 16 residues. The V gene's germline CDR1 is KGHSH and CDR2 LQKENI. The CDR3 DNA reads as TGTGCCAGCTCACCCAGGACAGCCGGTTTGAACACTGAAGCTTTCTTT. Residues: CASSPRTAGLNTEAFF.

The sample holds a few counts of this clone. The chain employs TRBV5-1 and TRBJ2-2, with D perhaps TRBD2 (5 bases). Germline CDR1 is SGHRS and CDR2 is YFSETQ. The CDR3 runs to 14 residues. With 4 bases removed from V and 7 bases from J, the gap between germline ends came to 14 bases. CDR3 loop: CASSEPAAGGELFF. In nucleotides, the CDR3 is TGCGCCAGCAGCGAGCCAGCGGCGGGCGGGGAGCTGTTTTTT.

The genes are TRBV7-3 and TRBJ2-3; a weak D match, TRBD1 (6 bases). CDR1 SGHTA and CDR2 FQGTGA come from the germline V gene. This CDR3 has 14 residues. V was shortened by 5 bases and J by 4 bases, with 13 bases between the two germline ends. This CDR3 is CASSPTGTADTQYF. CDR3 DNA: TGTGCCAGCAGCCCCACAGGGACGGCAGATACGCAGTATTTT.

The rearrangement joins TRBV18 to TRBJ2-4, with D tentatively TRBD1 (5 bases). The CDR3 consists of 17 residues. The V and J ends lost 0 bases and 3 bases respectively, with 15 bases between them. The germline V gene encodes CDR1 KGHSH and CDR2 LQKENI. CDR3 DNA sequence: TGTGCCAGCTCACCACCTCAGGGCGTGAGGCTCAAAAACATTCAGTACTTC. Translation gives CASSPPQGVRLKNIQYF.

The chain has TRBV6-1 and TRBJ1-4; 8 nucleotides agree with TRBD1. Trimming cost V 7 bases and J 8 bases; bases outside gene matches: 9. Germline values: CDR1 MNHNS, CDR2 SASEGT. The CDR3 extends over 14 amino acids. The CDR3 reads CASILDRGKEKLFF. CDR3 nucleotide sequence: TGTGCCAGCATACTTGACAGGGGAAAGGAAAAACTGTTTTTT.

CDR3 sequence: CASSPTGVRDTQYF. CDR3 in DNA: TGTGCCAGCAGCCCGACAGGGGTGAGAGATACGCAGTATTTT. V and J are TRBV7-9 and TRBJ2-3, with TRBD1 identical over 8 bases. The germline V gene has CDR1 SEHNR and CDR2 FQNEAQ (reference sequence). V shed 5 bases, J shed 5 bases, and the junction held 6 bases outside the gene matches. CDR3 size: 14 residues.

This chain links TRBV6-1 with TRBJ1-5, with a possible D match to TRBD1 (6 bases). The CDR3 runs 13 residues. The V end lost 3 bases, the J end lost 6 bases, and 9 bases lay between the germline ends. Germline assignment: CDR1 MNHNS and CDR2 SASEGT. The chain's CDR3 is CASSERQVQPQHF. CDR3 in DNA: TGTGCCAGCAGTGAGCGACAGGTTCAGCCCCAGCATTTT.

The chain is built from TRBV9 and TRBJ2-5; TRBD2 might be the D (6 bases). With 0 bases removed from V and 1 base from J, the gap between germline ends came to 7 bases. Germline CDR1 and CDR2: SGDLS and YYNGEE. The CDR3 runs 14 residues. The CDR3 region is CASSVVAVQETQYF. The CDR3 bases are TGTGCCAGCAGCGTAGTAGCGGTCCAAGAGACCCAGTACTTC. The full variable domain, its missing parts supplied by reference TRBV9 and TRBJ2-5, is DSGVTQTPKHLITATGQRVTLRCSPRSGDLSVYWYQQSLDQGLQFLIQYYNGEERAKGNILERFSAQQFPDLHSELNLSSLELGDSALYFCASSVVAVQETQYFGPGTRLLVL.

The chain combines TRBV19 with TRBJ2-1, with 9 bases fitting TRBD1. CDR1 LNHDA and CDR2 SQIVND come from the germline V gene (reference sequence). This CDR3 spans 15 amino acids. The ends lost 1 base at V and 5 bases at J; junction bases unmatched: 3. CDR3 protein: CASSIGDRDDNEQFF. The CDR3 DNA sequence: TGTGCCAGTAGTATAGGGGACAGGGACGACAATGAGCAGTTCTTC.

The genes are TRBV6-5 and TRBJ1-3; 9 bases map to TRBD1. Trimming at V came to 6 bases and at J to 3 bases, leaving 6 bases not matched to a gene. The CDR3 length is 15 residues. Germline-derived CDR1 and CDR2 are MNHEY and SVGAGI. Here the CDR3 reads CASSEGQGFGNTIYF. Here the CDR3 DNA reads TGTGCCAGCAGCGAGGGACAGGGTTTTGGAAACACCATATATTTT.

Written as DNA, the CDR3 is TGCGCCACCCATTCAAACACCGGGGAGCTGTTTTTT. Protein sequence: CATHSNTGELFF. This chain uses TRBV5-1 with TRBJ2-2; D not certain. Germline V gene data show CDR1 as SGHRS and CDR2 as YFSETQ. There are 12 residues in the CDR3. V dropped 9 bases and J dropped 2 bases, with 8 bases sitting between them.

This clone was observed a few times. This rearrangement joins TRBV30 to TRBJ1-1; D might be TRBD1 (5 bases). The CDR3 has 12 amino acids. CDR1 GTSNPN and CDR2 SVGIG come from the germline V gene (reference sequence). Trimming shortened V by 3 bases and J by 6 bases, and 11 bases separated the two germline ends. This chain's CDR3 is CAWRDIMSEAFF. The CDR3 region has the DNA TGTGCCTGGAGGGACATAATGTCTGAAGCTTTCTTT.

This chain links TRBV7-2 with TRBJ1-1; TRBD1 is a possible D gene (5 bases). Between the trimmed V and J ends, which lost 5 bases and 0 bases, there was a span of 13 bases. The CDR3 extends over 15 amino acids. Per germline, CDR1 SGHTA and CDR2 FQGNSA. The CDR3 loop is CASSLAGGLNTEAFF. The CDR3 DNA sequence: TGTGCCAGCAGCCTTGCGGGGGGTTTGAACACTGAAGCTTTCTTT. The entire variable domain, with the rest obtained from reference TRBV7-2 and TRBJ1-1, is as follows: GAGVSQSPSNKVTEKGKDVELRCDPISGHTALYWYRQSLGQGLEFLIYFQGNSAPDKSGLPSDRFSAERTGGSVSTLTIQRTQQEDSAVYLCASSLAGGLNTEAFFGQGTRLTVV.

The gene calls are TRBV6-4 and TRBJ1-5; D not resolved. This CDR3 comprises 12 residues. V was cut by 4 bases and J by 5 bases, with 6 bases left in between. The germline gives CDR1 MRHNA, CDR2 SNTAGT. The DNA for the CDR3 is TGTGCCAGCAGTGCGGTGGATCAGCCCCAGCATTTT. It translates to CASSAVDQPQHF.

The rearrangement uses TRBV6-1 and TRBJ2-1, with a possible D match to TRBD2 (5 bases). CDR1 is MNHNS and CDR2 is SASEGT in the germline V gene. The CDR3 is made up of 15 amino acids. Trimming removed 1 base from V and 14 bases from J, with 21 bases in between. The CDR3 region has the DNA TGTGCCAGCAGTGAAGTCGGTAGTAGCCGGACCGGGGAGTTCTTC. The encoded protein is CASSEVGSSRTGEFF.

The V call is TRBV9, the J call TRBJ1-1; possibly TRBD1 for D (5 bases). Germline V gene data show CDR1 as SGDLS and CDR2 as YYNGEE. CDR3 length equals 13 residues. Trimming took off 2 bases at V and 5 bases at J, with 10 bases between the two ends. The CDR3 loop is CASSVGGTTEAFF. The CDR3 DNA reads TGTGCCAGCAGCGTCGGGGGTACTACTGAAGCTTTCTTT.

The gene calls are TRBV30 and TRBJ1-2; no definite D call. In germline, CDR1 is GTSNPN, CDR2 SVGIG (reference sequence). This CDR3 is built from 13 residues. Deletions cut 1 base from V and 8 bases from J, with 14 bases between. CDR3 nucleotide sequence: TGTGCCTGGAGTGCCCCAGGATCAGAGGGCTACACCTTC. Translation: CAWSAPGSEGYTF.

The V and J genes are TRBV5-4 and TRBJ1-1, with 9 bases lining up with TRBD1. The CDR3 runs to 14 residues. Germline V gives CDR1 SGHNT, CDR2 YYREEE (reference sequence). The J segment lost 2 bases and the V segment lost 3 bases, leaving 2 bases of the junction unmatched. In DNA form, the CDR3 reads TGTGCCAGCAGCTCGACAGGGGGAAACACTGAAGCTTTCTTT. Translated: CASSSTGGNTEAFF.

The table lists this clone with a count of one. V gene TRBV5-4 combines with J gene TRBJ2-5, with 9 positions matching TRBD1. The CDR3 is 15 residues long. After removal of 6 bases from V and 0 bases from J, the junction contained 6 bases not matched to a gene. Germline loops: CDR1 SGHNT, CDR2 YYREEE (reference sequence). In DNA form, the CDR3 reads TGTGCCAGCACCGCGGACAGGGGTTACCAAGAGACCCAGTACTTC. Translated, it gives CASTADRGYQETQYF. The whole variable domain, filled in from reference TRBV5-4 and TRBJ2-5, reads ETGVTQSPTHLIKTRGQQVTLRCSSQSGHNTVSWYQQALGQGPQFIFQYYREEENGRGNFPPRFSGLQFPNYSSELNVNALELDDSALYLCASTADRGYQETQYFGPGTRLLVL.

The chain combines TRBV19 with TRBJ1-5; TRBD1 aligns across 10 bases. Germline V gene lookup returns CDR1 LNHDA and CDR2 SQIVND (reference sequence). CDR3 length: 17 amino acids. V lost 6 bases, J lost 0 bases, and 8 bases stayed unmatched. The CDR3: CASRRDRGPYSNQPQHF. The CDR3 DNA reads as TGTGCCAGTAGACGGGACAGGGGACCATATAGCAATCAGCCCCAGCATTTT.